This TCR beta chain was captured in a study of T cell clonotyping in hematopoietic cell transplantation. Study-wide results and caveats: Few recipient clonotypes overlapped donors; over 95% were de novo at given depth. After transplant, recipient diversity fell while pathologically expanded clonotypes grew through day 180.

Method: immunoSEQ multiplex PCR; TCRdb's copy keeps in-frame clones and lacks some. The data contain roughly 10,000 clones, approximately 84% of them seen just once; the ten biggest clones take up 50% to 65%. The CDR3 loop spans 16 amino acids. Germline CDR1 and CDR2: LGHNA and YSLEER. V was shortened by 3 bases and J by 2 bases, with 14 bases between the two germline ends. Samples: about 28 days before transplant, then days 30, 100 and 180 after. Concerning this clone: Antigen unknown.

The receptor comes from a male patient between 55 and 70 years old who had an allogeneic stem cell transplant from an unrelated donor, so the T cells may come from the graft donor. Some clones in this sample may be carry-over from other donors' samples. The sample consisted of PBMCs, taken at the time of graft-versus-host disease after allogeneic stem cell transplant. V usage is TRBV4-3 and J usage is TRBJ1-3; D possibly corresponds to TRBD1 (5 bases). The CDR3 loop reads CASSQNGPGTGNTIYF. The CDR3 DNA follows: TGCGCCAGCAGCCAGAATGGGCCAGGGACTGGAAACACCATATATTTT.